A selection of T cell receptor beta chains follows, all from one sample in a study of Siglec-9 on CD8 T cells in melanoma. Profiled with immunoSEQ multiplex PCR; TCRdb holds only in-frame clones, not every one. The sample holds around 30,000 clones, more than 80% seen once. The sample was Siglec-9- CD8+ T cells sorted from blood. These receptors were collected from a human donor in good health. Both conserved end residues are part of each CDR3. The D gene is left open where the match is weak. Where a row states a size, it is once, few, many or the class of an expanded clone; other rows omit it.

j_gene: TRBJ1-2; d_gene: TRBD1; v_gene: TRBV6-5; abundance: .; CDR3nt: TGTGCCAGCAGTGCCCGGGACAGGGGGTCCTATGGCTACACCTTC; CDR3aa: CASSARDRGSYGYTF
j_gene: TRBJ1-4; d_gene: .; v_gene: TRBV2; abundance: .; CDR3nt: TGTGCCAGCAATACCGGCCGCACGAATGAAAAACTGTTTTTT; CDR3aa: CASNTGRTNEKLFF
j_gene: TRBJ2-3; d_gene: .; v_gene: TRBV2; abundance: .; CDR3nt: TGTGCCAGCAGTGAATTGGGCGGAAGAGGCACAGATACGCAGTATTTT; CDR3aa: CASSELGGRGTDTQYF
j_gene: TRBJ2-7; d_gene: TRBD1; v_gene: TRBV7-9; abundance: .; CDR3nt: TGTGCCAGCAGCTTAGGGGTAGGGACAGGGAGTTACGAGCAGTACTTC; CDR3aa: CASSLGVGTGSYEQYF
j_gene: TRBJ2-5; d_gene: .; v_gene: TRBV6-1; abundance: .; CDR3nt: TGTGCCAGCAGTGAGGAATCGGGAGCGGTGGCAGAGACCCAGTACTTC; CDR3aa: CASSEESGAVAETQYF
j_gene: TRBJ1-2; d_gene: .; v_gene: TRBV6-6; abundance: .; CDR3nt: TGTGCCAGCAGTGGGGGAAGCAGGTTCTATGGCTACACCTTC; CDR3aa: CASSGGSRFYGYTF
j_gene: TRBJ2-5; d_gene: .; v_gene: TRBV4-1; abundance: .; CDR3nt: TGCGCCAGCAGCCATCCACAGGTACAAGAGACCCAGTACTTC; CDR3aa: CASSHPQVQETQYF
j_gene: TRBJ1-2; d_gene: .; v_gene: TRBV7-9; abundance: once; CDR3nt: TGTGCCAGCAGCTTAATGATAGGGCGGTATGGCTACACCTTC; CDR3aa: CASSLMIGRYGYTF
j_gene: TRBJ2-7; d_gene: .; v_gene: TRBV5-1; abundance: .; CDR3nt: TGCGCCAGCAGCCCGCTTTCCGGGACGGCTGTATTCGAGCAGTACTTC; CDR3aa: CASSPLSGTAVFEQYF
j_gene: TRBJ2-1; d_gene: .; v_gene: TRBV2; abundance: once; CDR3nt: TGTGCCAGCAGTGATGGGGGCTACAATGAGCAGTTCTTC; CDR3aa: CASSDGGYNEQFF
j_gene: TRBJ2-3; d_gene: .; v_gene: TRBV5-6; abundance: .; CDR3nt: TGTGCCAGCAGCCTGGATGTGGCAAGGAGAAGCACAGATACGCAGTATTTT; CDR3aa: CASSLDVARRSTDTQYF
j_gene: TRBJ1-2; d_gene: .; v_gene: TRBV27; abundance: .; CDR3nt: TGTGCCAGCAGTTTCGCTGGGGGATTATGGGGCTACACCTTC; CDR3aa: CASSFAGGLWGYTF
j_gene: TRBJ2-7; d_gene: .; v_gene: TRBV7-9; abundance: .; CDR3nt: TGTGCCAGCAGCTCAGGAGACTACGAGCAGTACTTC; CDR3aa: CASSSGDYEQYF
j_gene: TRBJ2-3; d_gene: .; v_gene: TRBV5-4; abundance: .; CDR3nt: TGTGCCAGCAGCCCGGACTTGGGGCCACCCGTGAGCACAGATACGCAGTATTTT; CDR3aa: CASSPDLGPPVSTDTQYF
j_gene: TRBJ2-1; d_gene: .; v_gene: TRBV11-1; abundance: .; CDR3nt: TGTGCCAGCAGCTATACTAGCAATGAGCAGTTCTTC; CDR3aa: CASSYTSNEQFF
j_gene: TRBJ2-7; d_gene: TRBD2; v_gene: TRBV27; abundance: .; CDR3nt: TGTGCCAGCAGTTTCTCCGGCGGGGGATCCTACGAGCAGTACTTC; CDR3aa: CASSFSGGGSYEQYF
j_gene: TRBJ2-2; d_gene: .; v_gene: TRBV7-2; abundance: .; CDR3nt: TGTGCCAGCAGCCGACTTGACACCGGGGAGCTGTTTTTT; CDR3aa: CASSRLDTGELFF
j_gene: TRBJ1-5; d_gene: .; v_gene: TRBV6-6; abundance: .; CDR3nt: TGTGCCAGCAGTTACTCGGGCAGGGAGACGGAGCCCCAGCATTTT; CDR3aa: CASSYSGRETEPQHF
j_gene: TRBJ1-3; d_gene: .; v_gene: TRBV7-3; abundance: .; CDR3nt: TGTGCCAGCAGCCCCGGCGGGGCTTCTGGAAACACCATATATTTT; CDR3aa: CASSPGGASGNTIYF
j_gene: TRBJ1-1; d_gene: .; v_gene: TRBV7-9; abundance: large; CDR3nt: TGTGCCAGCAGCTTTGGGAACACTGAAGCTTTCTTT; CDR3aa: CASSFGNTEAFF
j_gene: TRBJ2-1; d_gene: TRBD2; v_gene: TRBV10-3; abundance: .; CDR3nt: TGTGCCATCAGTTTCCTAGCGGGGGAAGGCAATGAGCAGTTCTTC; CDR3aa: CAISFLAGEGNEQFF
j_gene: TRBJ2-7; d_gene: TRBD2; v_gene: TRBV5-4; abundance: .; CDR3nt: TGTGCCAGCAGCTTTAGACTAGCGGACTACGAGCAGTACTTC; CDR3aa: CASSFRLADYEQYF
j_gene: TRBJ2-1; d_gene: .; v_gene: TRBV5-5; abundance: .; CDR3nt: TGTGCCAGCAGCTTGGTATCATCAAATGAGCAGTTCTTC; CDR3aa: CASSLVSSNEQFF
j_gene: TRBJ2-7; d_gene: .; v_gene: TRBV19; abundance: .; CDR3nt: TGTGCCAGTAGTATCCCCCATATCTCCTACGAGCAGTACTTC; CDR3aa: CASSIPHISYEQYF
j_gene: TRBJ1-1; d_gene: .; v_gene: TRBV5-1; abundance: few; CDR3nt: TGCGCCAGCAGCTTGGACGGGCCGGGCAGCACTGAAGCTTTCTTT; CDR3aa: CASSLDGPGSTEAFF
j_gene: TRBJ1-2; d_gene: .; v_gene: TRBV25-1; abundance: .; CDR3nt: TGTGCCAGCAGTAACCGGGGAGGCTACACCTTC; CDR3aa: CASSNRGGYTF
j_gene: TRBJ2-7; d_gene: .; v_gene: TRBV6-5; abundance: .; CDR3nt: TGTGCCAGCAGTAACTCAGGCCCTGTCCCCGAGCAGTACTTC; CDR3aa: CASSNSGPVPEQYF
j_gene: TRBJ1-1; d_gene: .; v_gene: TRBV27; abundance: few; CDR3nt: TGTGCCAGCAGCGTCACAGGGACTGGGGGAGCTTTCTTT; CDR3aa: CASSVTGTGGAFF
j_gene: TRBJ1-6; d_gene: .; v_gene: TRBV7-2; abundance: .; CDR3nt: TGTGCCAGCAGCTTCTTGCTTATCGGACCCAATTCACCCCTCCACTTT; CDR3aa: CASSFLLIGPNSPLHF
j_gene: TRBJ1-5; d_gene: TRBD1; v_gene: TRBV27; abundance: .; CDR3nt: TGTGCCAGCAGTTACACAGGGGGCGGTCAGCCCCAGCATTTT; CDR3aa: CASSYTGGGQPQHF
j_gene: TRBJ1-2; d_gene: .; v_gene: TRBV27; abundance: .; CDR3nt: TGTGCCAGCAGTTTATCAGGGGATTATGGCTACACCTTC; CDR3aa: CASSLSGDYGYTF
j_gene: TRBJ1-2; d_gene: .; v_gene: TRBV5-6; abundance: .; CDR3nt: TGTGCCAGCAGCTTGGGTTTGCTTGGAAAGCCTAACTATGGCTACACCTTC; CDR3aa: CASSLGLLGKPNYGYTF
j_gene: TRBJ1-6; d_gene: .; v_gene: TRBV15; abundance: .; CDR3nt: TGTGCCACCAGCAGCTCGGGACAAAATTCACCCCTCCACTTT; CDR3aa: CATSSSGQNSPLHF
j_gene: TRBJ2-3; d_gene: .; v_gene: TRBV30; abundance: .; CDR3nt: TGTGCCTGGAAGGCGGGTAGCACAGATACGCAGTATTTT; CDR3aa: CAWKAGSTDTQYF
j_gene: TRBJ1-2; d_gene: .; v_gene: TRBV29-1; abundance: .; CDR3nt: TGCAGCGTTGAAGGGCAGAAGTATGGCTACACCTTC; CDR3aa: CSVEGQKYGYTF
j_gene: TRBJ2-7; d_gene: TRBD1; v_gene: TRBV11-1; abundance: .; CDR3nt: TGTGCCAGCAGCTTACCGACGGGGACAGCCTCCTCCTACGAGCAGTACTTC; CDR3aa: CASSLPTGTASSYEQYF
j_gene: TRBJ1-3; d_gene: TRBD1; v_gene: TRBV4-1; abundance: .; CDR3nt: TGCGCCAGCAGCCACGCGGGACAGGTGAGCGGAAACACCATATATTTT; CDR3aa: CASSHAGQVSGNTIYF
j_gene: TRBJ1-5; d_gene: .; v_gene: TRBV4-1; abundance: few; CDR3nt: TGCGCCAGCAGCCAAGACAGCATCAATCAGCCCCAGCATTTT; CDR3aa: CASSQDSINQPQHF
j_gene: TRBJ2-3; d_gene: TRBD1; v_gene: TRBV27; abundance: .; CDR3nt: TGTGCCAGCAGTCCCAGCCGGACAGGGCTGGTCACAGATACGCAGTATTTT; CDR3aa: CASSPSRTGLVTDTQYF
j_gene: TRBJ1-1; d_gene: TRBD1; v_gene: TRBV19; abundance: few; CDR3nt: TGTGCCAGTAGGACGGGACAGATTGAAGCTTTCTTT; CDR3aa: CASRTGQIEAFF
j_gene: TRBJ2-1; d_gene: .; v_gene: TRBV5-4; abundance: .; CDR3nt: TGTGCCAGCAGCTTAGACACCTCCTACAATGAGCAGTTCTTC; CDR3aa: CASSLDTSYNEQFF
j_gene: TRBJ1-4; d_gene: .; v_gene: TRBV7-9; abundance: .; CDR3nt: TGTGCCAGCAGCTTAGTGCTGGAGGGTGAAAAACTGTTTTTT; CDR3aa: CASSLVLEGEKLFF
j_gene: TRBJ1-1; d_gene: .; v_gene: TRBV15; abundance: .; CDR3nt: TGTGCCACCAGCGGGGGGGGGAACACTGAAGCTTTCTTT; CDR3aa: CATSGGGNTEAFF